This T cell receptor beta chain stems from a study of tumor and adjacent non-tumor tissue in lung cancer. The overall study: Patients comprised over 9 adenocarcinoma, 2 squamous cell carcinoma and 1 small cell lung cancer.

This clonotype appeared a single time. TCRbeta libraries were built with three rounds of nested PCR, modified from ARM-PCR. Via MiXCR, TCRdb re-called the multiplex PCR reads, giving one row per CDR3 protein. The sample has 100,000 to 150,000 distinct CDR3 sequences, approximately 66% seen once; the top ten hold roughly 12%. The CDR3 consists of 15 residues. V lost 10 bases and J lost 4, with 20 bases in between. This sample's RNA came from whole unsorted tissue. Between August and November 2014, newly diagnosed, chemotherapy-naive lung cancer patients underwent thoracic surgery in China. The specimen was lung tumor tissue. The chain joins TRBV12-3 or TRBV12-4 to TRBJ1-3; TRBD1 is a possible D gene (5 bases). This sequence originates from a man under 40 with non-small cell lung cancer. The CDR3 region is CAITKQALQGNTIYF. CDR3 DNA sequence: TGTGCCATCACCAAACAGGCCTTACAGGGAAACACCATATATTTT.